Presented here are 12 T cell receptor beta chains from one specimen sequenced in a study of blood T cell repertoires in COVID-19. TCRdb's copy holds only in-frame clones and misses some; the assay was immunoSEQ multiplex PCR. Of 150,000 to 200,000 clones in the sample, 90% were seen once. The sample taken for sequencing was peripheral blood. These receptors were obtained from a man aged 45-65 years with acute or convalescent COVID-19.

The CDR3, as DNA: TGTGCCAGCAGTGAAGGAGGCGGGAGTGGTGATACGCAGTATTTT. This encodes CASSEGGGSGDTQYF. The rearrangement joins TRBV2 to TRBJ2-3; TRBD2 aligns across 7 bases. The J segment lost 6 bases and the V segment lost 1 base, leaving 7 bases of the junction unmatched. Per germline, CDR1 SNHLY and CDR2 FYNNEI. CDR3 length: 15 residues. Drawing the rest from reference TRBV2 and TRBJ2-3, the complete variable domain is EPEVTQTPSHQVTQMGQEVILRCVPISNHLYFYWYRQILGQKVEFLVSFYNNEISEKSEIFDDQFSVERPDGSNFTLKIRSTKLEDSAMYFCASSEGGGSGDTQYFGPGTRLTVL.

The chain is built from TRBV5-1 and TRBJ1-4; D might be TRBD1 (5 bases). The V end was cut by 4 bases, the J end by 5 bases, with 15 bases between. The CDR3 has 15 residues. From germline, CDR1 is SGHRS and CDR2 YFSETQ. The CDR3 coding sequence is TGCGCCAGCAGCCCGGGTAGGGGTACGAATGAAAAACTGTTTTTT. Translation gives CASSPGRGTNEKLFF.

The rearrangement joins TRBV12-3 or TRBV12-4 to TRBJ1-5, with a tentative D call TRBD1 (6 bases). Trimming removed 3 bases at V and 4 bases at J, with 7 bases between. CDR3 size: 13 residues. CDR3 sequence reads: CASSFRGNQPQHF. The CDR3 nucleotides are TGTGCCAGCAGTTTCAGGGGAAATCAGCCCCAGCATTTT.

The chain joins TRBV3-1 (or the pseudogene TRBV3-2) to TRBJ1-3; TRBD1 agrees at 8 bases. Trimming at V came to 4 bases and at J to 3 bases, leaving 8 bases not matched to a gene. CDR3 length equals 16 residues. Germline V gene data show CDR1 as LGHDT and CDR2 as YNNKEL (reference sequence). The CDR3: CASSRTGTQDGNTIYF. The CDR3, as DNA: TGTGCCAGCAGCCGGACAGGGACCCAGGATGGAAACACCATATATTTT.

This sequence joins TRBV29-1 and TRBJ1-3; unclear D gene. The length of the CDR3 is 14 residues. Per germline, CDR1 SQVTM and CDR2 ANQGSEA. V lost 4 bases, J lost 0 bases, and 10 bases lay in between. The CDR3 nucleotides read TGCAGCGTTGGAGACCGGAGCTCTGGAAACACCATATATTTT. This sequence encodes CSVGDRSSGNTIYF.

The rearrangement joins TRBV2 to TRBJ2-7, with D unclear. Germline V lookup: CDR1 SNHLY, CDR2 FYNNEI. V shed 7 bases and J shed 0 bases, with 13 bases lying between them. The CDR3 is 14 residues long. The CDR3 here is CASNQTPTSYEQYF. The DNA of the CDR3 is TGTGCCAGCAACCAGACACCCACCTCCTACGAGCAGTACTTC.

The chain's CDR3 is CARSALAGGTSTDTQYF. For the CDR3, the DNA is TGTGCCAGAAGCGCCTTAGCGGGGGGAACTAGCACAGATACGCAGTATTTT. The chain carries TRBV7-5 and TRBJ2-3; the table names TRBD2, a call not compared with the DNA. TRBV7-5 is shown as a pseudogene. This CDR3 spans 17 amino acids.

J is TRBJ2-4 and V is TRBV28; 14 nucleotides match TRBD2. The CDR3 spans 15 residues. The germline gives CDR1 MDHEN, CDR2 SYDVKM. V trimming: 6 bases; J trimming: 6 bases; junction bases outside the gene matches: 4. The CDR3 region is CASSLGTSGRNIQYF. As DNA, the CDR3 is TGTGCCAGCAGCCTCGGGACTAGCGGGAGAAACATTCAGTACTTC.

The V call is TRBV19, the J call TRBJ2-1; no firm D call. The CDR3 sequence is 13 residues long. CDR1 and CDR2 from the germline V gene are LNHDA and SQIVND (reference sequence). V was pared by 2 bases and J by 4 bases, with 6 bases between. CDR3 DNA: TGTGCCAGTAGTATAAACGGTTACAATGAGCAGTTCTTC. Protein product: CASSINGYNEQFF.

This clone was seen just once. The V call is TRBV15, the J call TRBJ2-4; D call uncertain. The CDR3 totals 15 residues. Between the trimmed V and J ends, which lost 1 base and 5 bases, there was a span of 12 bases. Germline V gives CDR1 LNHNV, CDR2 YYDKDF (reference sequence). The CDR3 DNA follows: TGTGCCACCAGCAGAGCGCCCACGGTAGAAAACATTCAGTACTTC. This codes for CATSRAPTVENIQYF.

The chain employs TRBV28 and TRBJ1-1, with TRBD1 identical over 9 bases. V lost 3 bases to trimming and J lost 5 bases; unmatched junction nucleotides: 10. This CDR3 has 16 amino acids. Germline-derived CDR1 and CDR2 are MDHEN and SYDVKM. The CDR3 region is CASSFLGQGLLTEAFF. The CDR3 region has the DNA TGTGCCAGCAGTTTCCTGGGACAGGGTTTATTAACTGAAGCTTTCTTT.

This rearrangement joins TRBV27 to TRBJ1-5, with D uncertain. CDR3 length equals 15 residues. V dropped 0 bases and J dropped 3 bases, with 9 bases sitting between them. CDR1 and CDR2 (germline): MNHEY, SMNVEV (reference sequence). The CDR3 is CASSLSPGNNQPQHF. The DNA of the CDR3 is TGTGCCAGCAGTTTATCTCCGGGGAACAATCAGCCCCAGCATTTT.